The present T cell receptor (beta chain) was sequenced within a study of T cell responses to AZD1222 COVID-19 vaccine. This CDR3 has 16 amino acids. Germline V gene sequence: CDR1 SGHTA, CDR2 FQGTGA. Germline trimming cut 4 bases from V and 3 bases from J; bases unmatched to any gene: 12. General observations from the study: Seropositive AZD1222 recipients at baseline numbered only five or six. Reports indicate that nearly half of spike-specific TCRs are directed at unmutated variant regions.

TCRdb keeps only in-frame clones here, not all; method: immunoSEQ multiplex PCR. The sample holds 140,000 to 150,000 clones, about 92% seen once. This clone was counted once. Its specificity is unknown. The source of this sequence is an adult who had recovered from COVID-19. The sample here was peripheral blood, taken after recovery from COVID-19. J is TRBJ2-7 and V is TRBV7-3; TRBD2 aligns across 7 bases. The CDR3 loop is CASSSHASGPHYEQYF. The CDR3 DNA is TGTGCCAGCAGCTCGCATGCTAGCGGCCCTCACTACGAGCAGTACTTC.